This section outlines one T cell receptor (beta chain) sequence together with its context. Its matching antigen is unknown. Each sample had 9 x 10^4 or so TCR templates assayed. Some clones are missing from TCRdb's copy, which holds only in-frame ones; the method was immunoSEQ multiplex PCR. The table includes over 70,000 clones, about 95% detected once. This sample was taken from a study of siplizumab effects on memory and regulatory T cells. Notes on the study in general: Contribution to the alloresponse seemed major for naive T cells, which also seemed more diverse than memory cells. The Treg-derived share of mappable alloreactive CD4+ clones averaged roughly 69% with siplizumab and 26.9% in controls.

This CDR3 has 13 residues. Trimming removed 4 bases at V and 3 bases at J, with 11 bases between. The germline V gene encodes CDR1 SGDLS and CDR2 YYNGEE. The receptor was derived from a human donor in good health. This chain connects TRBV9 to TRBJ2-7; unclear D gene. What was sequenced was CD8+ T cells sorted from blood. The CDR3 coding sequence is TGTGCCAGCAGCCCCGATTCGTACTACGAGCAGTACTTC. Its protein is CASSPDSYYEQYF.